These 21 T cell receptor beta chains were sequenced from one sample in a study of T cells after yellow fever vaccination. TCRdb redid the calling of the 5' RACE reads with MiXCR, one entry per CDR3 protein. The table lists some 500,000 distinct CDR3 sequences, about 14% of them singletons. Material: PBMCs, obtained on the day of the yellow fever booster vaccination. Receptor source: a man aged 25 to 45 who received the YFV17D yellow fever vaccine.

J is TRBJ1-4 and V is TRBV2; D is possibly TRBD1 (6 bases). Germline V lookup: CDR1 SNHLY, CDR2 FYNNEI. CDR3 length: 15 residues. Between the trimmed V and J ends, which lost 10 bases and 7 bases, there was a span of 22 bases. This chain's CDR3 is CATLGDIVVSEKLFF. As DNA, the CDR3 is TGTGCCACCCTCGGGGACATCGTGGTTAGTGAAAAACTGTTTTTT.

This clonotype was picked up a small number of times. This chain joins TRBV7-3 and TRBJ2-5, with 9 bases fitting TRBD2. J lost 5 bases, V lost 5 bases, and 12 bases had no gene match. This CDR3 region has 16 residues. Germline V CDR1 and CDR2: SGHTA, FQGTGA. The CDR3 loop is CASSPIAGARLETQYF. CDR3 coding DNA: TGTGCCAGCAGCCCAATAGCGGGAGCTCGGCTCGAGACCCAGTACTTC.

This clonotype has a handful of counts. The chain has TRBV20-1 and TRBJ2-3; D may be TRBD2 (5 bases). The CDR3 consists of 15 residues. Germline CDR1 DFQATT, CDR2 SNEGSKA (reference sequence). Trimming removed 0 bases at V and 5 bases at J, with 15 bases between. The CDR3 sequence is CSARDFPARGDTQYF. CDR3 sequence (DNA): TGCAGTGCTAGAGATTTTCCAGCCCGGGGAGATACGCAGTATTTT.

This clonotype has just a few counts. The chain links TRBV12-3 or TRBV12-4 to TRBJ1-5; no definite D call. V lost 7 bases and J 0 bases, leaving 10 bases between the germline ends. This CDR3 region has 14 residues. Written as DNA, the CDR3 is TGTGCCAGCACCAGACGGACTAGCAATCAGCCCCAGCATTTT. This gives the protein CASTRRTSNQPQHF.

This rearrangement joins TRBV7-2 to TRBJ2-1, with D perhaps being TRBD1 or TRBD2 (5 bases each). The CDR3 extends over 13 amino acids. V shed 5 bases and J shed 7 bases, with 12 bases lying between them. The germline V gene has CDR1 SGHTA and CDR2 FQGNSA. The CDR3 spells CASSPSGLNEQFF. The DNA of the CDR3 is TGTGCCAGCAGCCCATCGGGGCTAAATGAGCAGTTCTTC.

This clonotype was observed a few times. DNA of the CDR3: TGTGCCAGCAGTTTATCCCCTAGCCCCCTCACAGATACGCAGTATTTT. It is translated as CASSLSPSPLTDTQYF. The rearrangement uses TRBV12-3 or TRBV12-4 and TRBJ2-3; perhaps TRBD2 as D (5 bases). Trimming pared 2 bases from V and 2 bases from J, leaving 14 bases between. This CDR3 has 16 residues.

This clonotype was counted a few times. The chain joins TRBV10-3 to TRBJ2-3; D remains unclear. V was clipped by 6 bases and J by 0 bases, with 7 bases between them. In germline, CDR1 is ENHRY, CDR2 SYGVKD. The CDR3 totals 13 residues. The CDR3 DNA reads TGTGCCATCAGGCCGGAAAGCACAGATACGCAGTATTTT. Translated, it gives CAIRPESTDTQYF.

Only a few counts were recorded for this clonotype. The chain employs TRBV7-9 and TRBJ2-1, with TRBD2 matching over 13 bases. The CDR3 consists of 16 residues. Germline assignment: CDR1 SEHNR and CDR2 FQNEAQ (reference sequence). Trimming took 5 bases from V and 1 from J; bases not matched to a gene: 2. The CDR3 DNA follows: TGTGCCAGCAGCACGACTAGCGGGGGGTCCTACAATGAGCAGTTCTTC. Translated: CASSTTSGGSYNEQFF.

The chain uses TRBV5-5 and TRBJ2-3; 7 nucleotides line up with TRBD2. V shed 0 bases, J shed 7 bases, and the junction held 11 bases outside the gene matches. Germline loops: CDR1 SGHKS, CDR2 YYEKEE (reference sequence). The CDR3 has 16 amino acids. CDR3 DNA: TGTGCCAGCAGCTTGGTCTATCCGGGAGGAGGAAATACGCAGTATTTT. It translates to CASSLVYPGGGNTQYF.

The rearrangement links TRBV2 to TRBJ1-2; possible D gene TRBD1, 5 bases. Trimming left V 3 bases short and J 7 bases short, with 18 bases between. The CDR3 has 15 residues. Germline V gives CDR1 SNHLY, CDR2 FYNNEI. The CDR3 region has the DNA TGTGCCAGCAGTGATCGCTACTTCGGGGGATTTGGCTACACCTTC. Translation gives CASSDRYFGGFGYTF.

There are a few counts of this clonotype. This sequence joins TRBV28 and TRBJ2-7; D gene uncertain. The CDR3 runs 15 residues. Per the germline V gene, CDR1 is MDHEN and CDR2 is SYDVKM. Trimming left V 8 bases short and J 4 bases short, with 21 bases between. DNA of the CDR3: TGTGCCAGCGGTGGGTCGGCCCAAAGTCTTTACGAGCAGTACTTC. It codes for CASGGSAQSLYEQYF.

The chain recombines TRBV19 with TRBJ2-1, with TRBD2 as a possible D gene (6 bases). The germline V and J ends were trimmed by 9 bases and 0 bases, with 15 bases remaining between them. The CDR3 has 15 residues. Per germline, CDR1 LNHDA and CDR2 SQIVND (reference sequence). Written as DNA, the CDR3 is TGTGCCAGCCGCGGGGCTCTCACCTCCTACAATGAGCAGTTCTTC. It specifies CASRGALTSYNEQFF.

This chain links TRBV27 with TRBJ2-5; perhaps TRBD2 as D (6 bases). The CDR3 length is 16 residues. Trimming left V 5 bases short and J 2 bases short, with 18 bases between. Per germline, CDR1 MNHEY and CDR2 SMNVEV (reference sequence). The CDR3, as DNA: TGTGCCAGCAGTCTATTGGGGGACTCAAAGCAAGAGACCCAGTACTTC. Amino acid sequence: CASSLLGDSKQETQYF.

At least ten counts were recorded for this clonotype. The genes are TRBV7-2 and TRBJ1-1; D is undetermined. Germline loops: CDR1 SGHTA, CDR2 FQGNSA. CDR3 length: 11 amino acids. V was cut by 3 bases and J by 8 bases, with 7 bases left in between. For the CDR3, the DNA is TGTGCCAGCAGCTTTACGGGGGAAGCTTTCTTT. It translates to CASSFTGEAFF.

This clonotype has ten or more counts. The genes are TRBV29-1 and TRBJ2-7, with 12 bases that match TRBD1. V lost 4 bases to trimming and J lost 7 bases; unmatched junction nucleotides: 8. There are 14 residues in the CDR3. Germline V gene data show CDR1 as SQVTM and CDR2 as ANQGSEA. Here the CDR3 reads CSVGSGQGAREQYF. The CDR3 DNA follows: TGCAGCGTTGGGTCGGGACAGGGGGCGCGGGAGCAGTACTTC.

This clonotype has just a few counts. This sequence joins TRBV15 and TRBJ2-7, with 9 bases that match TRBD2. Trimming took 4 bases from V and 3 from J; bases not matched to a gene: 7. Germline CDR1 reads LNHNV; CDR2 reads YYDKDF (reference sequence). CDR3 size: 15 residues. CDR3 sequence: CATSNEREVFYEQYF. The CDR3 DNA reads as TGTGCCACCAGCAACGAGCGGGAGGTTTTCTACGAGCAGTACTTC.

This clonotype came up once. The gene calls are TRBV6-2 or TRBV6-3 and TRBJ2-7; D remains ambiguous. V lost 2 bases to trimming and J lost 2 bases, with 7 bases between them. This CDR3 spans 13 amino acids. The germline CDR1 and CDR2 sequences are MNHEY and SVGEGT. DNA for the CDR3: TGTGCCAGCAGTTACGGCCTGACCTACGAGCAGTACTTC. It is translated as CASSYGLTYEQYF.

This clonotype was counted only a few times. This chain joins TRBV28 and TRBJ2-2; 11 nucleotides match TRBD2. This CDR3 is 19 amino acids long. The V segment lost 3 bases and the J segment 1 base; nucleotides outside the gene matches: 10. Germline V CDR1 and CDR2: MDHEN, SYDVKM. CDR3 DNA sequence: TGTGCCAGCAGTTTCCCTGGGACTAGCGGATACCAGAACACCGGGGAGCTGTTTTTT. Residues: CASSFPGTSGYQNTGELFF.

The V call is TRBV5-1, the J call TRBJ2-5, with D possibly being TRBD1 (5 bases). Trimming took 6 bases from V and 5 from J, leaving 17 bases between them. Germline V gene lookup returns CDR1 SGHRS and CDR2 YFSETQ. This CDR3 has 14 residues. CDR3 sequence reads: CASNSPMGQETQYF. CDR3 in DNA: TGCGCCAGCAATAGTCCCATGGGGCAGGAGACCCAGTACTTC.

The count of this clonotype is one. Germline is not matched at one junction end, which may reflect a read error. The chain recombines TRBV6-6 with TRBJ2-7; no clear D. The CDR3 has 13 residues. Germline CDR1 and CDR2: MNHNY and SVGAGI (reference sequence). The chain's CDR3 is CVSSYLGRDEQYF. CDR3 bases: TGTGTCAGCAGTTACTTAGGTCGGGACGAGCAGTACTTC.

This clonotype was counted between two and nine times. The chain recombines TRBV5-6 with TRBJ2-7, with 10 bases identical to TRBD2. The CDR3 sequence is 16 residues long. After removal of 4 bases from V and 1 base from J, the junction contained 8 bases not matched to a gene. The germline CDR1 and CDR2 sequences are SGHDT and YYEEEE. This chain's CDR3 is CASSPTGLAASYEQYF. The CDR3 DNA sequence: TGTGCCAGCAGCCCAACTGGACTAGCGGCATCCTACGAGCAGTACTTC.